The entry below describes one TCR beta chain. Germline-derived CDR1 and CDR2 are MDHEN and SYDVKM. V shed 4 bases and J shed 8 bases, with 14 bases lying between them. This CDR3 is 13 amino acids long. Assay: immunoSEQ multiplex PCR; the TCRdb copy retains only in-frame clones and omits some. The sample yields some 150,000 clones, 82% seen once. The record originates from a study of blood T cell repertoires in COVID-19. The receptor was derived from a woman aged 80 or over with acute or convalescent COVID-19. The material sequenced was peripheral blood. The chain combines TRBV28 with TRBJ1-2, with D uncertain. The CDR3 DNA reads TGTGCCAGCAGTTCCGGGATTAGAAGGGGCTACACCTTC. Its translation: CASSSGIRRGYTF.